The entry that follows covers one TCR beta chain sequence. Its antigen is unknown. This entry is derived from a study of T cells expressing NK-cell markers. Study as a whole: Sequencing covered eight donors, seven HCMV-seropositive and one seronegative. Overall study findings and caveats: There were a handful of donors in whom these clonotypes also led the CD3+CD56-NKG2C+ fraction.

It was by 5'RACE template switching with UMIs that TCR beta cDNA was made. Each CDR3 protein gets one entry in TCRdb, which reprocessed the 5' RACE reads and gives no DNA. The sample has about 300,000 distinct CDR3 sequences. CDR1 is MNHEY and CDR2 is SMNVEV in the germline V gene (reference sequence). The CDR3 extends over 13 amino acids. The sample was blood T cells: a sorted CD56 or NKG2C T cell subset, CD4+ or CD8+ T cells, or bulk PBMC T cells (not recorded which). This sequence joins TRBV27 and TRBJ2-1; TCRdb reports TRBD1, a call that lacks DNA to check it against. The TCR was taken from a woman between 18 and 69 years old in good health. The CDR3 spells CASKGGLYNEQFF.